This T cell receptor (beta chain) was sequenced for a study of blood T cell repertoires in COVID-19. TCRdb's table, derived via immunoSEQ multiplex PCR, lists solely in-frame clones and lacks some. The repertoire holds roughly 100,000 clones, about 85% seen once, with 4% to 5.5% in the top ten. CDR3 size: 13 residues. In germline, CDR1 is SNHLY, CDR2 FYNNEI. The V and J ends lost 6 bases and 0 bases respectively, with 8 bases between them. A Seattle source enrolled patients during active infection and followed them longitudinally. There are a few counts of this clone. This sequence joins TRBV2 and TRBJ1-1; a possible D gene is TRBD1 (5 bases). The sequence derives from a woman aged 50 to 65 with COVID-19, enrolled during active disease. Sequencing used peripheral blood. DNA of the CDR3: TGTGCCAGCAGGGACAACTTGAACACTGAAGCTTTCTTT. Its protein product is CASRDNLNTEAFF.